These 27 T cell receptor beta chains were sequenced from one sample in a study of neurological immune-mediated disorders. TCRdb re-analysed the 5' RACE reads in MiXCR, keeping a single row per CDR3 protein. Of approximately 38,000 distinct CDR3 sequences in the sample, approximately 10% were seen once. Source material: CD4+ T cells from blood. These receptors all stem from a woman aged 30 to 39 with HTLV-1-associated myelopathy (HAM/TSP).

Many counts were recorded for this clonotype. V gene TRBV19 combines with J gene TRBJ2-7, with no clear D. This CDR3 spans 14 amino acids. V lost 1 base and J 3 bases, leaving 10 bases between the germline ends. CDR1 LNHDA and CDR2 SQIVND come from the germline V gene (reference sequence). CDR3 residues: CASSIGSSIYEQYF. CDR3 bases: TGTGCCAGTAGTATAGGCAGTTCAATCTACGAGCAGTACTTC.

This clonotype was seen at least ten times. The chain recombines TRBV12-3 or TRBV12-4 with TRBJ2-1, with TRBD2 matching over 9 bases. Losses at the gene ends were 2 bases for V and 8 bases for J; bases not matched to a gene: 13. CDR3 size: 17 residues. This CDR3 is CASSLISVRSSGDEQFF. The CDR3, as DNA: TGTGCCAGCAGTTTAATTTCCGTTCGGTCTAGCGGGGATGAGCAGTTCTTC.

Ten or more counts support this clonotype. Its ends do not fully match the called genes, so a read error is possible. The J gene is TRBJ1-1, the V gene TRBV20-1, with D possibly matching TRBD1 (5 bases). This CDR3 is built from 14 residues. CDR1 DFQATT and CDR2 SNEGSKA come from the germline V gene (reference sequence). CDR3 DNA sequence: TGCAGTCCTAGACCGGGACGGAGGTCGGATGAAGCTTTCTTT. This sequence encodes CSPRPGRRSDEAFF.

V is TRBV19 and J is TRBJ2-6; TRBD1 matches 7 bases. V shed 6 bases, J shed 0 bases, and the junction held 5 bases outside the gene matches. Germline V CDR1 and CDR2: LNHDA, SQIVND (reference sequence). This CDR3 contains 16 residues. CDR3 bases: TGTGCCAGTAGCTCGCCAGGGGGCTCTGGGGCCAACGTCCTGACTTTC. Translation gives CASSSPGGSGANVLTF.

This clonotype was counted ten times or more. The CDR3 DNA follows: TGTGCCAGCACCAAGACAGTCCTGAACACTGAAGCTTTCTTT. Amino acids: CASTKTVLNTEAFF. V usage is TRBV28 and J usage is TRBJ1-1; TRBD1 is a possible D gene (5 bases). The CDR3 sequence is 14 residues long. V shed 7 bases and J shed 0 bases, with 12 bases lying between them. The germline V gene has CDR1 MDHEN and CDR2 SYDVKM.

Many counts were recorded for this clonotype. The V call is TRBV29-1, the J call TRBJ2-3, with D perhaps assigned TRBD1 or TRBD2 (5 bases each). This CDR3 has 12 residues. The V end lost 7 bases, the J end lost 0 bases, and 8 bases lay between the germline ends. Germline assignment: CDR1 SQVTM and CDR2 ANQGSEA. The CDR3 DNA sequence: TGCAGCGGGGGGATAAGCACAGATACGCAGTATTTT. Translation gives CSGGISTDTQYF.

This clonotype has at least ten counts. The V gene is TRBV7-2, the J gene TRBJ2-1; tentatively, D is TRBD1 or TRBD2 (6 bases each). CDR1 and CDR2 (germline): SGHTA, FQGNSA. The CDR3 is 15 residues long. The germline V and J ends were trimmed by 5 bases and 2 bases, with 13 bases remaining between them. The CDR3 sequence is CASSPSGAAYNEQFF. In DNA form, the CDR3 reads TGTGCCAGCAGCCCCTCGGGGGCGGCCTACAATGAGCAGTTCTTC.

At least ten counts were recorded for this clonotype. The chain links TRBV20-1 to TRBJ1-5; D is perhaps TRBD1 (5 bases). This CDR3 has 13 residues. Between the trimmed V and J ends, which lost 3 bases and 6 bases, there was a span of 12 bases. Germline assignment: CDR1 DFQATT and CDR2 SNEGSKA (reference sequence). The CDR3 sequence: CSARGAGFQPQHF. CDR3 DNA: TGCAGTGCTAGGGGAGCAGGGTTTCAGCCCCAGCATTTT.

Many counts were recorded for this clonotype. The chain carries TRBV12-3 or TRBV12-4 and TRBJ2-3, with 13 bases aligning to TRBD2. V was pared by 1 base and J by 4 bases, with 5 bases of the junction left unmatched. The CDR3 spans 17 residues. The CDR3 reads CASSLEGTSGAADTQYF. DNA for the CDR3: TGTGCCAGCAGTTTAGAAGGGACTAGCGGGGCTGCAGATACGCAGTATTTT.

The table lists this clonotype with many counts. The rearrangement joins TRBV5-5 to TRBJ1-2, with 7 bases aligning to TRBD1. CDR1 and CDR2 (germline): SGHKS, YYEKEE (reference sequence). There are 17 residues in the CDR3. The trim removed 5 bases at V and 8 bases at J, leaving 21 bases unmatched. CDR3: CASSSAVQTRWDRGYTF. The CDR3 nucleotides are TGTGCCAGCAGTTCAGCAGTACAAACCAGATGGGACAGAGGCTACACCTTC.

This chain's CDR3 is CASSLAVAGGDGYTF. CDR3 bases: TGTGCCAGCAGCTTAGCGGTGGCAGGGGGCGATGGCTACACCTTC. The rearrangement links TRBV7-9 to TRBJ1-2, with 8 bases identical to TRBD1. V gave up 0 bases and J gave up 6 bases; unmatched junction bases: 6. The germline V gene has CDR1 SEHNR and CDR2 FQNEAQ (reference sequence). The CDR3 extends over 15 amino acids.

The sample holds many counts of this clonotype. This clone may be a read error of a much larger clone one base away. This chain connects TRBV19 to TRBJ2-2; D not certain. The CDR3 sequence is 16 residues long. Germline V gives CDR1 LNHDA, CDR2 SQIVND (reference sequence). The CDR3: CASGILSGANTGELFF. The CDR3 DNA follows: TGTGCCAGTGGTATTCTCAGTGGGGCGAACACCGGGGAGCTGTTTTTT.

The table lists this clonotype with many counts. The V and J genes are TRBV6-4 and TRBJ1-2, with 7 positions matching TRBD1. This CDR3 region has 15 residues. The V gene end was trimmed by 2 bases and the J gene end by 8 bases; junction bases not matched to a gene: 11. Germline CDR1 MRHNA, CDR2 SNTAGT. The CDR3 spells CASSDTLGGGKGYTF. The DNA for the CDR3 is TGTGCCAGCAGTGACACCTTGGGAGGGGGCAAAGGCTACACCTTC.

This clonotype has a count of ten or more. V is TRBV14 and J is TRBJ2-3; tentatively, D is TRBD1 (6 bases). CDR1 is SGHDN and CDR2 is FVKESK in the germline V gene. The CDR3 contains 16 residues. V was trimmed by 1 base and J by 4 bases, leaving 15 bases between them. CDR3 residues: CASSQAVRGWADTQYF. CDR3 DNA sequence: TGTGCCAGCAGCCAAGCGGTCAGGGGATGGGCAGATACGCAGTATTTT.

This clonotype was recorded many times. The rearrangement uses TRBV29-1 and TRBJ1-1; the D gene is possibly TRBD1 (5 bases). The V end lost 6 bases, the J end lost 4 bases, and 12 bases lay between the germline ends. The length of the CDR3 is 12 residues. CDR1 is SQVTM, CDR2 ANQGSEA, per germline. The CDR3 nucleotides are TGCAGCGTCGGTCCGGGGGGCACTGAAGCTTTCTTT. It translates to CSVGPGGTEAFF.

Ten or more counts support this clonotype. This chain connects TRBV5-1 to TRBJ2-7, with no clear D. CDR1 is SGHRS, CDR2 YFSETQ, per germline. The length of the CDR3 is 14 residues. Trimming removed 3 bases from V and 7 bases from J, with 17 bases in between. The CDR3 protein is CASSSPAAAREQYF. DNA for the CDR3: TGCGCCAGCAGCTCCCCCGCGGCCGCCCGGGAGCAGTACTTC.

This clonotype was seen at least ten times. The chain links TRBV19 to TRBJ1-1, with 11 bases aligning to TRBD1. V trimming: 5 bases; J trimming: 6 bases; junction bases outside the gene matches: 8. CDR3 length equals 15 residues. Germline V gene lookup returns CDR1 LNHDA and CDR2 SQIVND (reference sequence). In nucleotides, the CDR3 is TGTGCCAGTAGTTTTGGGACAGGGGGGTTCGCTGAAGCTTTCTTT. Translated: CASSFGTGGFAEAFF.

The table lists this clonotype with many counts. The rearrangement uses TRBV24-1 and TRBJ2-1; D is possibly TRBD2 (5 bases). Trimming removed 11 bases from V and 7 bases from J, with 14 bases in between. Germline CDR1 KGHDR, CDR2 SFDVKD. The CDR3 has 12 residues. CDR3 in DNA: TGTGCCAACAGCGGCAGAGAAAATGAGCAGTTCTTC. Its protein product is CANSGRENEQFF.

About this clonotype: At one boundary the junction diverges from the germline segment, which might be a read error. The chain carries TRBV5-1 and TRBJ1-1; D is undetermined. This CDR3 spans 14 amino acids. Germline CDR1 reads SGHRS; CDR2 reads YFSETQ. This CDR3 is CAISFQCSDTEAFF. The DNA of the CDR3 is TGCGCCATCAGCTTCCAGTGTAGTGACACTGAAGCTTTCTTT.

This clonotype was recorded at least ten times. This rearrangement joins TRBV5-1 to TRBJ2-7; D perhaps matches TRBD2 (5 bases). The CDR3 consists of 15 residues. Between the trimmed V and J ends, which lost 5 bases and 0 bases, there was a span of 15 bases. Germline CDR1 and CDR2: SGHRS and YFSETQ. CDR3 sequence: CASSASPGISYEQYF. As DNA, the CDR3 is TGCGCCAGCAGTGCTTCGCCGGGGATCTCCTACGAGCAGTACTTC.

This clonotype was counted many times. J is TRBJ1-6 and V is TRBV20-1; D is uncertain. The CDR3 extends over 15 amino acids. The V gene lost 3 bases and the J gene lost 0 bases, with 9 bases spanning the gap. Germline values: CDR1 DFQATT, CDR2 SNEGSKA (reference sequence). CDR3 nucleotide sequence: TGCAGTGCTAGCCAATCGAGCTCCTATAATTCACCCCTCCACTTT. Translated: CSASQSSSYNSPLHF.

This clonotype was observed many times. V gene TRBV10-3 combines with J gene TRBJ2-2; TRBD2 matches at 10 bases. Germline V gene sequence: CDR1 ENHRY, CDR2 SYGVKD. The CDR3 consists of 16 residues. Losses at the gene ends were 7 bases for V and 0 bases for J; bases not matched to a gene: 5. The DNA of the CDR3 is TGTGCCATCACGCGCACTAGCGGGACGAACACCGGGGAGCTGTTTTTT. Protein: CAITRTSGTNTGELFF.

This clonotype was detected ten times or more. The CDR3 DNA reads as TGTGCCAGCAGCGTCACGGCGGTGGCTAGCGGGGAGCAGTACTTC. It yields the protein CASSVTAVASGEQYF. V is TRBV9 and J is TRBJ2-7; 8 bases are a match to TRBD2. After removal of 2 bases from V and 7 bases from J, the junction contained 11 bases not matched to a gene. The length of the CDR3 is 15 residues. Germline CDR1 and CDR2: SGDLS and YYNGEE. Full variable domain (missing parts from reference TRBV9 and TRBJ2-7): DSGVTQTPKHLITATGQRVTLRCSPRSGDLSVYWYQQSLDQGLQFLIQYYNGEERAKGNILERFSAQQFPDLHSELNLSSLELGDSALYFCASSVTAVASGEQYFGPGTRLTVT.

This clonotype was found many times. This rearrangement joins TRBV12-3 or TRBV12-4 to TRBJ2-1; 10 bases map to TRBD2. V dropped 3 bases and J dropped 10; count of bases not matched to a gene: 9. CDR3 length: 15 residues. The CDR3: CASSFGLAGGMEQFF. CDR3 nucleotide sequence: TGTGCCAGCAGTTTCGGTTTAGCGGGGGGTATGGAGCAGTTCTTC.

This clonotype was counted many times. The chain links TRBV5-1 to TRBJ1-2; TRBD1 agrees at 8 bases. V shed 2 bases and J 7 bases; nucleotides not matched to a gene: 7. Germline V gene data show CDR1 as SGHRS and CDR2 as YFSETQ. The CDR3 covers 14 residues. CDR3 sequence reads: CASSFATGEPGYTF. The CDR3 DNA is TGCGCCAGCAGCTTTGCGACAGGGGAGCCTGGCTACACCTTC. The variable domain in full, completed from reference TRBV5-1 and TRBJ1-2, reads KAGVTQTPRYLIKTRGQQVTLSCSPISGHRSVSWYQQTPGQGLQFLFEYFSETQRNKGNFPGRFSGRQFSNSRSEMNVSTLELGDSALYLCASSFATGEPGYTFGSGTRLTVV.

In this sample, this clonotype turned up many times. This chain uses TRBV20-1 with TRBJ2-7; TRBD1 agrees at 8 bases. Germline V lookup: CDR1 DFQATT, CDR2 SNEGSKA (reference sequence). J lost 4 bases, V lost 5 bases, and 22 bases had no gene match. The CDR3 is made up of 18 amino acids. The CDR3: CSAHETGDLKNPLYEQYF. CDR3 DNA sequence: TGCAGTGCTCATGAGACAGGGGATCTGAAAAACCCATTATACGAGCAGTACTTC.

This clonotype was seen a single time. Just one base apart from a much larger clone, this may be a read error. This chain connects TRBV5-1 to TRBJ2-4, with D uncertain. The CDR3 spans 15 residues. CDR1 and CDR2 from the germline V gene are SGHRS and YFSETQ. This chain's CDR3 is CANSLLGLAKNIQYF. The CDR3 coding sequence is TGCGCCAACAGCTTATTGGGCCTAGCCAAAAACATTCAGTACTTC. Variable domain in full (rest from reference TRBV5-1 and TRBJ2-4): KAGVTQTPRYLIKTRGQQVTLSCSPISGHRSVSWYQQTPGQGLQFLFEYFSETQRNKGNFPGRFSGRQFSNSRSEMNVSTLELGDSALYLCANSLLGLAKNIQYFGAGTRLSVL.